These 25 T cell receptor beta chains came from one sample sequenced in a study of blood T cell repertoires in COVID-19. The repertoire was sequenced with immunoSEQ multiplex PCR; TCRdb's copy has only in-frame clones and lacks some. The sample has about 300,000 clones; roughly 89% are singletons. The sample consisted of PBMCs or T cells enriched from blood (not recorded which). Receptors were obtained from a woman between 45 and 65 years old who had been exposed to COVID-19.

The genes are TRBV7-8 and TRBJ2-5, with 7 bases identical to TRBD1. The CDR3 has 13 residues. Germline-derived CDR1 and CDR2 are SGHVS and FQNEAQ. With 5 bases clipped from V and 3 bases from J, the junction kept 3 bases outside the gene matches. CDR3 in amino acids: CASSPTGEETQYF. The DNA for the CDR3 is TGTGCCAGCAGCCCAACAGGGGAAGAGACCCAGTACTTC.

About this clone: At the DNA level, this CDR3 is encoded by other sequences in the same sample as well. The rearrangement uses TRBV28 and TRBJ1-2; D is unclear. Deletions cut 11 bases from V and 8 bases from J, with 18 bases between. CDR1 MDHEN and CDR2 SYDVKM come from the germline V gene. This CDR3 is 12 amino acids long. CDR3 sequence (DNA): TGTGCCGGCTCGCTAGGACTGGGAGGCTACACCTTC. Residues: CAGSLGLGGYTF.

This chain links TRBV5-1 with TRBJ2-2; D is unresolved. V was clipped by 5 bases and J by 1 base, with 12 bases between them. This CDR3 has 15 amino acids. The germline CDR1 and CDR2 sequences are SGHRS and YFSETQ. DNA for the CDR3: TGCGCCAGCAGAACCCCTGGGCAGAACACCGGGGAGCTGTTTTTT. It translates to CASRTPGQNTGELFF.

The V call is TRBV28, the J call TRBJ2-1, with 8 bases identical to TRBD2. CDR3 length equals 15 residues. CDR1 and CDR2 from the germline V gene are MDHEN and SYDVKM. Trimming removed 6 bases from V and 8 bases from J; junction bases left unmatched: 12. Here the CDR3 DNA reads TGTGCCAGCAGCGGGGGACTAGTCAGTTCGTATGAGCAGTTCTTC. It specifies CASSGGLVSSYEQFF.

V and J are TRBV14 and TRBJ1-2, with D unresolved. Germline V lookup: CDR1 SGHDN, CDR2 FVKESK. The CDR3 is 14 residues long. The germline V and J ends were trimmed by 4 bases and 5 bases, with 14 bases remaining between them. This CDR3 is CASSLIREGYGYTF. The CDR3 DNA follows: TGTGCCAGCAGCCTGATTAGGGAGGGATATGGCTACACCTTC.

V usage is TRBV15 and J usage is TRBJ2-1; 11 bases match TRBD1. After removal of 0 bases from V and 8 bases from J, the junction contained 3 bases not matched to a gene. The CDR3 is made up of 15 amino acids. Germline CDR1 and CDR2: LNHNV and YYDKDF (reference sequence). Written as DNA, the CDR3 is TGTGCCACCAGCAGAGAGGGACAGGGGGTCGATGAGCAGTTCTTC. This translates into CATSREGQGVDEQFF.

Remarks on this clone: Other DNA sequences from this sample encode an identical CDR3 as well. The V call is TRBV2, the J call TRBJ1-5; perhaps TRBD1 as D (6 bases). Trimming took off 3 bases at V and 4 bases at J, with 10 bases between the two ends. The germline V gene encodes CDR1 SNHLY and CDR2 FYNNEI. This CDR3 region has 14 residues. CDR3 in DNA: TGTGCCAGCAGTGATTTGGGGGCAAATCAGCCCCAGCATTTT. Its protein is CASSDLGANQPQHF.

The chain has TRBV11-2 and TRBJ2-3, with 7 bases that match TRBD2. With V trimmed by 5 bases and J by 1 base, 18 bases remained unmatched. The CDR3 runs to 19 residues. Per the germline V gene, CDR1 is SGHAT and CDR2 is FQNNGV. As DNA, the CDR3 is TGTGCCAGCAGCATAGGTCCCTTCAGAGCGGGGCTGGGCACAGATACGCAGTATTTT. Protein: CASSIGPFRAGLGTDTQYF. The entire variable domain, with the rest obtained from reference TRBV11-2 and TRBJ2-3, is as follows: EAGVAQSPRYKIIEKRQSVAFWCNPISGHATLYWYQQILGQGPKLLIQFQNNGVVDDSQLPKDRFSAERLKGVDSTLKIQPAKLEDSAVYLCASSIGPFRAGLGTDTQYFGPGTRLTVL.

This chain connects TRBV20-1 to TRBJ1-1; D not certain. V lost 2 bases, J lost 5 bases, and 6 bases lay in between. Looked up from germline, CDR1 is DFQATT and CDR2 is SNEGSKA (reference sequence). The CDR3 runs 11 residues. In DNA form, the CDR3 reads TGCAGTGCTAGATTGAGGACTGAAGCTTTCTTT. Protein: CSARLRTEAFF.

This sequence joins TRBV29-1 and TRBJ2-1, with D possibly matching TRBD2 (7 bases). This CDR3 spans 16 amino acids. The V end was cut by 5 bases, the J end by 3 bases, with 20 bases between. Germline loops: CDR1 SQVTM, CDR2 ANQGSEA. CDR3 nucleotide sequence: TGCAGCGTTAGAGGTTGGGGGCTAGCGGACTACAATGAGCAGTTCTTC. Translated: CSVRGWGLADYNEQFF.

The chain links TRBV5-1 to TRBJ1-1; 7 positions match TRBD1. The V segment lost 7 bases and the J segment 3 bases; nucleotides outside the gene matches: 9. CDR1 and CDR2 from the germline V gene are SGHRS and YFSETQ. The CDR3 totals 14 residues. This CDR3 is CASYTDRVDTEAFF. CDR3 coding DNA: TGCGCCAGCTATACAGACAGGGTGGACACTGAAGCTTTCTTT.

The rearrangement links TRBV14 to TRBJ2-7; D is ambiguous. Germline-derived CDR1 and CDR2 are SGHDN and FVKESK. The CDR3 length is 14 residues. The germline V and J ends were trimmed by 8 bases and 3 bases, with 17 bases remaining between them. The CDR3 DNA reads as TGTGCCAGCGCCTTTGGGCTCTCAAACTACGAGCAGTACTTC. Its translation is CASAFGLSNYEQYF. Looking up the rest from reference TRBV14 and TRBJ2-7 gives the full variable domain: EAGVTQFPSHSVIEKGQTVTLRCDPISGHDNLYWYRRVMGKEIKFLLHFVKESKQDESGMPNNRFLAERTGGTYSTLKVQPAELEDSGVYFCASAFGLSNYEQYFGPGTRLTVT.

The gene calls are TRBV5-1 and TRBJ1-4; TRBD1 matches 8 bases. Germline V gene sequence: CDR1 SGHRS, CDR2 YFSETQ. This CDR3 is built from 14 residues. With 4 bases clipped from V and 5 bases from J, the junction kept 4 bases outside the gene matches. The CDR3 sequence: CASSPGTGNEKLFF. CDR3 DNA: TGCGCCAGCAGCCCCGGGACAGGAAATGAAAAACTGTTTTTT.

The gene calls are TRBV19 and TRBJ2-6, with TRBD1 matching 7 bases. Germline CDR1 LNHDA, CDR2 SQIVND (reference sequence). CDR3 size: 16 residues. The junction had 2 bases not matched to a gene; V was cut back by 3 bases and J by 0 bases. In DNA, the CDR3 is TGTGCCAGTAGTATGTGGGACAGCTCTGGGGCCAACGTCCTGACTTTC. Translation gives CASSMWDSSGANVLTF.

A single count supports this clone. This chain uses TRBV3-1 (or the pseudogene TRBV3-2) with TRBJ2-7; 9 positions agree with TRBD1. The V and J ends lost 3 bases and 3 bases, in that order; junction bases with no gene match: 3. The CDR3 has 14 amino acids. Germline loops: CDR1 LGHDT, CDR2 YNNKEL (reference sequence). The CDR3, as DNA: TGTGCCAGCAGCCACTGGGACAGGGTCTACGAGCAGTACTTC. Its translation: CASSHWDRVYEQYF.

The CDR3 bases are TGTGCCAGCAGTTACTCCGTCCGGTCAACACCCCTCCACTTT. Translation gives CASSYSVRSTPLHF. The chain links TRBV6-2 or TRBV6-3 to TRBJ1-6; D is unclear. Germline-derived CDR1 and CDR2 are MNHEY and SVGEGT. Trimming stripped 0 bases from V and 11 bases from J, with 11 bases between. The CDR3 is 14 amino acids.

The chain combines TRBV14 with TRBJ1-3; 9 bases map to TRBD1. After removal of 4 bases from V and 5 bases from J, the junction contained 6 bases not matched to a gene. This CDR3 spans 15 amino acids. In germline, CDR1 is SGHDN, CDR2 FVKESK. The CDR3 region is CASSLPGTGRNTIYF. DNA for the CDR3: TGTGCCAGCAGCCTACCCGGGACAGGGAGAAACACCATATATTTT.

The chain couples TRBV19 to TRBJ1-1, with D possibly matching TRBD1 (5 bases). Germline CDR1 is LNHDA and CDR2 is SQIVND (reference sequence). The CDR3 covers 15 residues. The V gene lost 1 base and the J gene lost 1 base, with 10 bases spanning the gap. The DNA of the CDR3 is TGTGCCAGTAGTATAGGGGGGGTCACGAACACTGAAGCTTTCTTT. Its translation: CASSIGGVTNTEAFF.

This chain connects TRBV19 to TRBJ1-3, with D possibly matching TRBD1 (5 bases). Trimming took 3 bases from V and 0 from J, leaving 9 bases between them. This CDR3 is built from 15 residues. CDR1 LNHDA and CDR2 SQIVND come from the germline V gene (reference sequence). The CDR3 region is CASSIKGNSGNTIYF. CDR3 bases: TGTGCCAGTAGTATTAAGGGGAACTCTGGAAACACCATATATTTT.

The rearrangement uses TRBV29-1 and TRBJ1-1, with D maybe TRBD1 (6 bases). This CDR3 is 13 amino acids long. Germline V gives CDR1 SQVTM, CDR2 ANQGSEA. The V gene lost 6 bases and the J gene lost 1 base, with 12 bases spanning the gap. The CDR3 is CSVAQDRNTEAFF. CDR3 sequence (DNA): TGCAGCGTGGCCCAGGACAGGAACACTGAAGCTTTCTTT.

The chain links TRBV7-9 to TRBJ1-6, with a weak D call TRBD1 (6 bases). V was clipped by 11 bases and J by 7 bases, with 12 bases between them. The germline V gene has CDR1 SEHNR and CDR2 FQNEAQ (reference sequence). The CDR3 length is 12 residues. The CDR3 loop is CAGGAENSPLHF. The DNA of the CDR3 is TGTGCCGGGGGGGCCGAAAATTCACCCCTCCACTTT.

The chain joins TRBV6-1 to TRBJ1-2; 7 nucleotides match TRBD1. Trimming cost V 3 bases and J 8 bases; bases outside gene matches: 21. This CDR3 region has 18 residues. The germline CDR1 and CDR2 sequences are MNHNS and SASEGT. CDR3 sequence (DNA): TGTGCCAGCAGTGAGACTGTGTGGATGGGACAGAGCAATCGGGGCTACACCTTC. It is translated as CASSETVWMGQSNRGYTF.

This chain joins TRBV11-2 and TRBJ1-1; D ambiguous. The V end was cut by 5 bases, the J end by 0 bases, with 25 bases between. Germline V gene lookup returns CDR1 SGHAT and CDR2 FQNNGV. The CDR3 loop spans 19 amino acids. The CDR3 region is CASSQLSPLSRIMNTEAFF. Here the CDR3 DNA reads TGTGCCAGCAGCCAATTAAGCCCCCTGAGTCGTATCATGAACACTGAAGCTTTCTTT.

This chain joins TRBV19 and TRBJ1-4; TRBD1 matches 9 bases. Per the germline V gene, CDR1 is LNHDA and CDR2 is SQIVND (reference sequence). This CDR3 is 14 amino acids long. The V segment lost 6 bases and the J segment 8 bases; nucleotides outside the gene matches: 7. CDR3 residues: CASRPGQGVEKLFF. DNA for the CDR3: TGTGCCAGTAGACCGGGACAGGGAGTCGAAAAACTGTTTTTT.

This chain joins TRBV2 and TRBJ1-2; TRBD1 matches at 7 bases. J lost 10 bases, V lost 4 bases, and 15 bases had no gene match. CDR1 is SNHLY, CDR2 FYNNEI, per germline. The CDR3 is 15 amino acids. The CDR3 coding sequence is TGTGCCAGCAGTGGTGGGGGGACAGAGGGTAGTCCCTACACCTTC. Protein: CASSGGGTEGSPYTF.